Sequencing of this TCR beta chain was carried out in a study of OX40 agonist ivuxolimab in advanced cancers. The CDR3 totals 15 residues. V was clipped by 6 bases and J by 3 bases; unmatched bases: 8. Germline CDR1 and CDR2: MDHEN and SYDVKM. Sequencing used immunoSEQ multiplex PCR; TCRdb keeps in-frame clones, though not all of them. The sample consists of tens of thousands of clones, approximately 79% of them appearing once. This clonotype originated in an adult with an advanced solid tumor such as melanoma, head and neck, liver or kidney cancer. The rearrangement joins TRBV28 to TRBJ2-7; 10 bases fit TRBD1. This specimen consisted of CD4+ or CD8+ T cells sorted from blood, obtained in a trial of the OX40 agonist ivuxolimab. The CDR3 reads CASSRPTGGGYEQYF. The CDR3 DNA is TGTGCCAGCAGCCGACCGACAGGGGGCGGCTACGAGCAGTACTTC.